This T cell receptor beta chain is from a study of PD-L1 blockade in urothelial cancer. Sequencing was performed with immunoSEQ multiplex PCR; in TCRdb, only in-frame clones are kept and a portion is missing. The sample contains about 45,000 clones, about 91% of which appear only once. This clone was counted once. Individual patients had between 1 and 8 samples, taken pretreatment and on-treatment. Germline V gene data show CDR1 as MDHEN and CDR2 as SYDVKM. Trimming left V 4 bases short and J 0 bases short, with 13 bases between. The CDR3 contains 16 residues. This chain joins TRBV28 and TRBJ2-1; tentative D call: TRBD1 (5 bases). The material was PBMCs, obtained around atezolizumab (anti-PD-L1) treatment. This clonotype was sampled from a man aged 80 or over with urothelial cancer. The CDR3 here is CASSSATGRSYNEQFF. The CDR3 nucleotides read TGTGCCAGCAGTTCCGCCACAGGTCGCTCCTACAATGAGCAGTTCTTC.